These T cell receptor beta chains were read from a single sample in a study of T cells in Graves' hyperthyroidism and ophthalmopathy. TCRdb called the multiplex PCR reads again in MiXCR, with one record for every CDR3 protein. The sample includes around 610,000 distinct CDR3 sequences, under 15% seen only once; the top ten take approximately 4.3%. Material: blood. Receptors were obtained from a woman between 40 and 50 years old with Graves' ophthalmopathy. CDR3s include the opening cysteine and the closing phenylalanine or tryptophan. D genes are given only for firm matches. Clone size appears in some rows only: once, few, many, or a class for an expanded clone.

d_call | j_call | v_call | clone_size | cdr3_aa | cdr3_nt
. | TRBJ2-7 | TRBV2 | . | CASRESLGSYEQYF | TGTGCCAGCAGGGAGAGCTTAGGGTCCTACGAGCAGTACTTC
. | TRBJ2-7 | TRBV28 | many | CASCLSAATEQYF | TGTGCCAGCTGTTTATCGGCGGCTACGGAGCAGTACTTC
TRBD1 | TRBJ2-5 | TRBV14 | many | CTSSHGGQGVETQYF | TGTACCAGCAGCCACGGAGGACAGGGGGTCGAGACCCAGTACTTC
TRBD1 | TRBJ2-7 | TRBV6-2/TRBV6-3 | many | CASSNRDSYSYEQYF | TGTGCCAGCAGTAACCGGGACAGTTACTCCTACGAGCAGTACTTC
. | TRBJ2-4 | TRBV28 | many | CASSLWPLGEVRPAKNIQYF | TGTGCCAGCAGTTTGTGGCCCCTGGGGGAGGTCCGCCCGGCCAAAAACATTCAGTACTTC
TRBD1 | TRBJ2-7 | TRBV5-1 | many | CASSLEDRGLEQYF | TGCGCCAGCAGCTTGGAGGACAGGGGACTCGAGCAGTACTTC
TRBD2 | TRBJ2-2 | TRBV28 | . | CAYQRDSTGELFF | TGTGCCTACCAGCGGGATTCGACCGGGGAGCTGTTTTTT
. | TRBJ1-5 | TRBV24-1 | many | CATSDRGPSNQPQHF | TGTGCCACCAGTGACCGGGGCCCTAGCAATCAGCCCCAGCATTTT
. | TRBJ2-3 | TRBV28 | few | CASSLLRDADTQYF | TGTGCCAGCAGTTTATTAAGGGACGCAGATACGCAGTATTTT
. | TRBJ2-5 | TRBV20-1 | many | CSASTALVGEETQYF | TGCAGTGCTAGTACGGCGCTTGTGGGTGAAGAGACCCAGTACTTC
. | TRBJ2-7 | TRBV27 | . | CASSLSGVTGVTYEQYF | TGTGCCAGCAGTTTATCTGGGGTGACAGGAGTTACCTACGAGCAGTACTTC
. | TRBJ2-6 | TRBV2 | many | CATTSGSSGANVLTF | TGTGCCACCACTTCGGGGAGCTCTGGGGCCAACGTCCTGACTTTC
. | TRBJ2-7 | TRBV2 | many | CASRLDGSSYEQYF | TGTGCCAGCAGGCTGGACGGGAGCTCCTACGAGCAGTACTTC
. | TRBJ2-3 | TRBV11-2 | many | CASSLDRGVREQYF | TGTGCCAGCAGCTTAGACAGGGGGGTACGGGAGCAGTATTTT
TRBD2 | TRBJ2-7 | TRBV9 | . | CASSVGPSGSYEQYF | TGTGCCAGCAGCGTAGGTCCTAGCGGCTCCTACGAGCAGTACTTC
TRBD1 | TRBJ1-1 | TRBV6-1 | few | CASRQGVAGVEAFF | TGTGCCAGCAGACAGGGGGTGGCCGGGGTTGAAGCTTTCTTT
. | TRBJ2-5 | TRBV7-2 | few | CASSFVSAVQETQYF | TGTGCCAGCAGCTTTGTATCAGCGGTACAAGAGACCCAGTACTTC
. | TRBJ2-7 | TRBV19 | . | CASSPRDTITYEQYF | TGTGCCAGTAGCCCCCGGGACACTATTACCTACGAGCAGTACTTC
. | TRBJ2-7 | TRBV28 | many | CASSLSLSNAQLPSYEQYF | TGTGCCAGCAGTTTATCCCTCTCTAATGCCCAGCTCCCCTCCTACGAGCAGTACTTC
. | TRBJ2-5 | TRBV12-3/TRBV12-4 | many | CASTQGYQETQYF | TGTGCCAGCACCCAGGGGTACCAAGAGACCCAGTACTTC
TRBD1 | TRBJ2-4 | TRBV5-1 | many | CASSLVTGGNIQYF | TGCGCCAGCAGCTTGGTGACAGGGGGGAACATTCAGTACTTC
. | TRBJ2-2 | TRBV18 | . | CASSETATGELFF | TGTGCCAGCTCGGAGACAGCCACCGGGGAGCTGTTTTTT
TRBD1 | TRBJ2-5 | TRBV11-2 | many | CASSSQGVTQYF | TGTGCCAGCAGCTCCCAGGGGGTGACCCAGTACTTC
TRBD2 | TRBJ2-7 | TRBV12-3/TRBV12-4 | many | CASSLAQWGTSSYEQYF | TGTGCCAGCAGTTTAGCGCAGTGGGGGACTAGCTCCTACGAGCAGTACTTC
. | TRBJ2-5 | TRBV28 | many | CASSSPSRTSGETQYF | TGTGCCAGCAGTTCCCCTTCTAGGACATCGGGGGAGACCCAGTACTTC
. | TRBJ1-1 | TRBV6-2/TRBV6-3 | once | CASSPGPWRMNTEAFF | TGTGCCAGCAGTCCAGGACCGTGGAGGATGAACACTGAAGCTTTCTTT
TRBD2 | TRBJ2-3 | TRBV7-3 | few | CASSPLAGVGTDTQYF | TGTGCCAGCAGCCCATTAGCGGGAGTTGGCACAGATACGCAGTATTTT
. | TRBJ1-2 | TRBV12-3/TRBV12-4 | . | CASSGLAGVAGAGYTF | TGTGCCAGCAGTGGACTAGCGGGAGTGGCCGGGGCCGGCTACACCTTC
TRBD2 | TRBJ2-5 | TRBV27 | . | CASSLSPSGTQYF | TGTGCCAGCAGTTTATCTCCTAGCGGGACCCAGTACTTC
. | TRBJ1-5 | TRBV20-1 | . | CSARDSRHHSNQPQHF | TGCAGTGCTAGAGATAGTAGGCATCATAGCAATCAGCCCCAGCATTTT
. | TRBJ2-7 | TRBV4-1 | . | CASSQDPGVEQYF | TGCGCCAGCAGCCAAGACCCGGGAGTCGAGCAGTACTTC
TRBD2 | TRBJ2-7 | TRBV2 | many | CASSGRLADTYEQYF | TGTGCCAGCAGCGGACGTCTAGCGGACACCTACGAGCAGTACTTC
TRBD1 | TRBJ1-2 | TRBV20-1 | . | CSASGDSNLSGGYTF | TGCAGTGCTAGCGGGGACAGTAACCTCTCTGGTGGCTACACCTTC
. | TRBJ2-7 | TRBV28 | many | CASSTGTYEQYF | TGTGCCAGCAGTACAGGGACCTACGAGCAGTACTTC
. | TRBJ2-7 | TRBV6-2/TRBV6-3 | many | CASRKPGSSYEQYF | TGTGCCAGCAGGAAGCCCGGGAGCTCCTACGAGCAGTACTTC
. | TRBJ2-7 | TRBV7-2 | many | CASSYDPGGEQYF | TGTGCCAGCAGCTATGACCCGGGCGGCGAGCAGTACTTC
. | TRBJ1-2 | TRBV28 | many | CASSSGTLGAYTF | TGTGCCAGCAGCTCCGGGACATTAGGCGCCTACACCTTC
TRBD1 | TRBJ2-7 | TRBV13 | many | CASSPDRFSYEQYF | TGTGCCAGCAGCCCGGACAGGTTCTCCTACGAGCAGTACTTC
. | TRBJ1-1 | TRBV14 | many | CASSQDLNTEAFF | TGTGCCAGCAGCCAGGACTTGAACACTGAAGCTTTCTTT